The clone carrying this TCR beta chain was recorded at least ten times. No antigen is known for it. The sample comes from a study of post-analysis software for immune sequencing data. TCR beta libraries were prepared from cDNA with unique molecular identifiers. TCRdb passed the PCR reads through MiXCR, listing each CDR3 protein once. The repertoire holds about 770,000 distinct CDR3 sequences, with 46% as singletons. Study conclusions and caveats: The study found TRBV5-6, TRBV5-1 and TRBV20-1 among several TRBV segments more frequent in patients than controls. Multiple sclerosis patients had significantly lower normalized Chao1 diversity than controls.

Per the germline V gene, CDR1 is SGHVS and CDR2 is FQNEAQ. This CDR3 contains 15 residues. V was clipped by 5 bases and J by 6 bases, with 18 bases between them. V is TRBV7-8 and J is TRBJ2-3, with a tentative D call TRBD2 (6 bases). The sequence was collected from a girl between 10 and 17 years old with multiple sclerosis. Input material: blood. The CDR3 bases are TGTGCCAGCAGCCTCCTTGGGGCGGGAATGGATACGCAGTATTTT. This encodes CASSLLGAGMDTQYF.